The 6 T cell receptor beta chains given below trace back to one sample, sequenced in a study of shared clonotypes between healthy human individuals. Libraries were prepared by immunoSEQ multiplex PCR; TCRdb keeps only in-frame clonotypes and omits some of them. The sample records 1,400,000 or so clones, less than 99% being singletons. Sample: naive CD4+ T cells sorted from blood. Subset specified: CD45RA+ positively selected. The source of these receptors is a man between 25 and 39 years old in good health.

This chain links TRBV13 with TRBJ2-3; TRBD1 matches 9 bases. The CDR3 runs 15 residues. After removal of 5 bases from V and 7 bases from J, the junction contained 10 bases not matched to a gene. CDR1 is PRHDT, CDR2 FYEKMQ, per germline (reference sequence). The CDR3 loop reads CASSLGQGRANTQYF. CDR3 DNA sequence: TGTGCCAGCAGCCTGGGACAGGGCAGGGCCAATACGCAGTATTTT. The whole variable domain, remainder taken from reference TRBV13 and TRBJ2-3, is AAGVIQSPRHLIKEKRETATLKCYPIPRHDTVYWYQQGPGQDPQFLISFYEKMQSDKGSIPDRFSAQQFSDYHSELNMSSLELGDSALYFCASSLGQGRANTQYFGPGTRLTVL.

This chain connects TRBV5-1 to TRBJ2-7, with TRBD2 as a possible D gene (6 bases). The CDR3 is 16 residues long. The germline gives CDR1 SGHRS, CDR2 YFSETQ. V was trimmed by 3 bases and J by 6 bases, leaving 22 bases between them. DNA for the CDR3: TGCGCCAGCAGCTATTCGATGGGAGGCCCTGAGTCCGAGCAGTACTTC. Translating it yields CASSYSMGGPESEQYF.

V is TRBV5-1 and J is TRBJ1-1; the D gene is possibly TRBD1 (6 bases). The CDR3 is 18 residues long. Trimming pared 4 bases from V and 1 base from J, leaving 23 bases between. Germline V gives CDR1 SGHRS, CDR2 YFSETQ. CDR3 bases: TGCGCCAGCAGCCCCAGGGGTTTGAGTTACATGGGGAACACTGAAGCTTTCTTT. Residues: CASSPRGLSYMGNTEAFF.

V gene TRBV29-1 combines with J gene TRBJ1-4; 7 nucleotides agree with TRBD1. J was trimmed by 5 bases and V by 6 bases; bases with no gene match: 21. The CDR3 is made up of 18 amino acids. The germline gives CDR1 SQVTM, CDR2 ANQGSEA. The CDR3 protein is CSVAQLQGSTGANEKLFF. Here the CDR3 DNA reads TGCAGCGTGGCCCAATTACAGGGGTCGACCGGCGCGAATGAAAAACTGTTTTTT.

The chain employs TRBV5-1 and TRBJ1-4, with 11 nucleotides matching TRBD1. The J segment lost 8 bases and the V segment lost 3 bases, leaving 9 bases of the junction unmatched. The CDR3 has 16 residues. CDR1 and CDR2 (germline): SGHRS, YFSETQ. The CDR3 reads CASSSSGTGGGEKLFF. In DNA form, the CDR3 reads TGCGCCAGCAGCTCGTCCGGGACAGGGGGAGGGGAAAAACTGTTTTTT.

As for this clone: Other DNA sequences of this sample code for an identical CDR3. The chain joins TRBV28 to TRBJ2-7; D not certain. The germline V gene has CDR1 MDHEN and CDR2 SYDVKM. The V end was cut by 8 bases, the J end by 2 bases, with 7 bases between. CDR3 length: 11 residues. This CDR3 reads CASLGPYEQYF. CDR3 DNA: TGTGCCAGCCTTGGACCCTACGAGCAGTACTTC. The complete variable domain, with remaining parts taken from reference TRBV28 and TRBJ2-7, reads DVKVTQSSRYLVKRTGEKVFLECVQDMDHENMFWYRQDPGLGLRLIYFSYDVKMKEKGDIPEGYSVSREKKERFSLILESASTNQTSMYLCASLGPYEQYFGPGTRLTVT.